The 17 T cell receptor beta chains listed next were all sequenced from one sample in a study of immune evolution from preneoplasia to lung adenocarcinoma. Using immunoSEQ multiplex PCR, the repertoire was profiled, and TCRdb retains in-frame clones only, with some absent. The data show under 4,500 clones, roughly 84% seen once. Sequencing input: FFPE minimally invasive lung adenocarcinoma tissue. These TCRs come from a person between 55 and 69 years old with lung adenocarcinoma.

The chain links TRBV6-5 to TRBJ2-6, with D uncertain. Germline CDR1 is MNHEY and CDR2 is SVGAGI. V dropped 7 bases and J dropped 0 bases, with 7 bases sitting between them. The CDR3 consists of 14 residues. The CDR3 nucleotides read TGTGCCAGCAAACCCTCCTCTGGGGCCAACGTCCTGACTTTC. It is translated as CASKPSSGANVLTF.

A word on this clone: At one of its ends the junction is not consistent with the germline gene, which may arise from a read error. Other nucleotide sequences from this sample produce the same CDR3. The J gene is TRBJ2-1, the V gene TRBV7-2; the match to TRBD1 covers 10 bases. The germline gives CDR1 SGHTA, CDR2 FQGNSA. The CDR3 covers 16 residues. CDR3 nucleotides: TGTGCCAGCAGTTTAGCGACAGGGGGCACCTACAATGAGCAGTTCTTC. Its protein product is CASSLATGGTYNEQFF.

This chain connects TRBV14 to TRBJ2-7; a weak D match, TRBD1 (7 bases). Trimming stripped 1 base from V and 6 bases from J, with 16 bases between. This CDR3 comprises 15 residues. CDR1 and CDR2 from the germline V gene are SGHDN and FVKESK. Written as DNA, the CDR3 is TGTGCCAGCAGCCAAGTGGGCAGGGGGAGGTCCGAGCAGTACTTC. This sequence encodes CASSQVGRGRSEQYF.

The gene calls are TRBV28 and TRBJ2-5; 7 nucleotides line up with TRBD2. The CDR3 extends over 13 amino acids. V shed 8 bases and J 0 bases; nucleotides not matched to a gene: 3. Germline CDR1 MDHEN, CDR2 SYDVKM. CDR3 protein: CASGLVNQETQYF. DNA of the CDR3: TGTGCCAGCGGACTAGTGAACCAAGAGACCCAGTACTTC.

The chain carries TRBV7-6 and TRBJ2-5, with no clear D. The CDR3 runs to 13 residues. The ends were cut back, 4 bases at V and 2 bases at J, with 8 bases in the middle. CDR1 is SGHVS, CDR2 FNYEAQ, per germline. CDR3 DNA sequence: TGTGCCAGCAGCTCCCCCCCTCAAGAGACCCAGTACTTC. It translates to CASSSPPQETQYF.

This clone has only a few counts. The CDR3 DNA reads TGTGCCAGCTTCGCCAGGAACACTGAAGCTTTCTTT. Amino acids: CASFARNTEAFF. The chain recombines TRBV2 with TRBJ1-1; D gene unclear. V lost 8 bases to trimming and J lost 1 base, with 8 bases between them. From germline, CDR1 is SNHLY and CDR2 FYNNEI. CDR3 length: 12 residues.

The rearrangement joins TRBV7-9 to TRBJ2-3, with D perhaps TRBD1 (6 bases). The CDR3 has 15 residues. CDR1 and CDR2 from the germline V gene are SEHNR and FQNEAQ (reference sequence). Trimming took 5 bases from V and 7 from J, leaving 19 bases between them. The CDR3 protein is CASSRPTGNRNTQYF. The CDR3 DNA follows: TGTGCCAGCAGCCGCCCCACAGGGAACCGAAATACGCAGTATTTT.

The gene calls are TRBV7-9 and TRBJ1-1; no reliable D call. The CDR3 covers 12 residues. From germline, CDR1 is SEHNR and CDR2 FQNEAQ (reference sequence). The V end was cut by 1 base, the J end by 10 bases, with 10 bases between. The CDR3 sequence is CASSLVRMGAFF. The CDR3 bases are TGTGCCAGCAGCTTAGTTAGGATGGGAGCTTTCTTT.

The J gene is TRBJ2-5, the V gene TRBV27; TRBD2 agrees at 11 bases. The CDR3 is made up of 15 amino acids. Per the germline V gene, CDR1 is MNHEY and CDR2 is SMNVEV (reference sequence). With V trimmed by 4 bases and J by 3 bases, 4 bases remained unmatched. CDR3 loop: CASSSLAGGKETQYF. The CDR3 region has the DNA TGTGCCAGCAGTTCCTTAGCGGGAGGGAAAGAGACCCAGTACTTC.

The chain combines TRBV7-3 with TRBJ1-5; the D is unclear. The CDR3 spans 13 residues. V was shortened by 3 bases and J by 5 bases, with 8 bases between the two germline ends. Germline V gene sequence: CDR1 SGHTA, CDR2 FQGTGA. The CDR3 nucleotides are TGTGCCAGCAGCTTGTGGATTGATCAGCCCCAGCATTTT. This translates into CASSLWIDQPQHF.

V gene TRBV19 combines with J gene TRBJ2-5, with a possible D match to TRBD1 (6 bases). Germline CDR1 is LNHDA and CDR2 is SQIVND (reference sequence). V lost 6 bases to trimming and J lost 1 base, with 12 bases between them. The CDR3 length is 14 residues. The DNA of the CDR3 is TGTGCCAGTAGCGCAGGGGATGCCCAAGAGACCCAGTACTTC. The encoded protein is CASSAGDAQETQYF.

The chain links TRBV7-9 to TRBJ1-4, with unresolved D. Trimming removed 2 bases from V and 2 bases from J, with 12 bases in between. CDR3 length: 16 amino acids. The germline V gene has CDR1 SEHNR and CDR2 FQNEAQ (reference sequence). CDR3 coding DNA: TGTGCCAGCAGCTTACTAGGGAGCTCCACTAATGAAAAACTGTTTTTT. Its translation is CASSLLGSSTNEKLFF.

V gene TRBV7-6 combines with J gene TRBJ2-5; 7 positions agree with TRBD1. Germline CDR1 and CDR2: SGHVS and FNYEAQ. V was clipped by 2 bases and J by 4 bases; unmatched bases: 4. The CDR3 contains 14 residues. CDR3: CASSLQGVGETQYF. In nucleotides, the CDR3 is TGTGCCAGCAGCTTACAGGGGGTAGGAGAGACCCAGTACTTC.

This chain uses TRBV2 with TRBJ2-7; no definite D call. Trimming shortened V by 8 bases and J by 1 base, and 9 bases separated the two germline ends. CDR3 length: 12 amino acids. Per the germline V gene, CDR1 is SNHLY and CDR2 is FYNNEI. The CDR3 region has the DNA TGTGCCAGCCGTGGCGGATCCTACGAGCAGTACTTC. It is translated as CASRGGSYEQYF. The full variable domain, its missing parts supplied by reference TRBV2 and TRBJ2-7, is EPEVTQTPSHQVTQMGQEVILRCVPISNHLYFYWYRQILGQKVEFLVSFYNNEISEKSEIFDDQFSVERPDGSNFTLKIRSTKLEDSAMYFCASRGGSYEQYFGPGTRLTVT.

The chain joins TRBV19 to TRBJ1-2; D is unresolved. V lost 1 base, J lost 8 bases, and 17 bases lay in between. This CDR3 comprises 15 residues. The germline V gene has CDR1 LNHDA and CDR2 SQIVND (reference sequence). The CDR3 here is CASSIGPGRGLGYTF. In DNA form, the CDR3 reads TGTGCCAGTAGTATAGGTCCTGGACGCGGCTTGGGCTACACCTTC.

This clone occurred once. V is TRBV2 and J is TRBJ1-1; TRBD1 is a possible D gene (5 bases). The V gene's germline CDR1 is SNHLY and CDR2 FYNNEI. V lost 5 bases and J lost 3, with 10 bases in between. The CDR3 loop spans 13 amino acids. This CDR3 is CASSLGHDTEAFF. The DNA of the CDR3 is TGTGCCAGCAGTCTCGGACATGACACTGAAGCTTTCTTT. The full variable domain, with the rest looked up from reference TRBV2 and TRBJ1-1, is EPEVTQTPSHQVTQMGQEVILRCVPISNHLYFYWYRQILGQKVEFLVSFYNNEISEKSEIFDDQFSVERPDGSNFTLKIRSTKLEDSAMYFCASSLGHDTEAFFGQGTRLTVV.

The CDR3 loop is CASSEFPGTDTQYF. CDR3 coding DNA: TGTGCCAGCAGTGAATTCCCAGGCACAGATACGCAGTATTTT. This chain connects TRBV6-1 to TRBJ2-3; D gene ambiguous. V lost 2 bases and J lost 1, with 7 bases in between. The CDR3 is made up of 14 amino acids. Germline CDR1 reads MNHNS; CDR2 reads SASEGT.